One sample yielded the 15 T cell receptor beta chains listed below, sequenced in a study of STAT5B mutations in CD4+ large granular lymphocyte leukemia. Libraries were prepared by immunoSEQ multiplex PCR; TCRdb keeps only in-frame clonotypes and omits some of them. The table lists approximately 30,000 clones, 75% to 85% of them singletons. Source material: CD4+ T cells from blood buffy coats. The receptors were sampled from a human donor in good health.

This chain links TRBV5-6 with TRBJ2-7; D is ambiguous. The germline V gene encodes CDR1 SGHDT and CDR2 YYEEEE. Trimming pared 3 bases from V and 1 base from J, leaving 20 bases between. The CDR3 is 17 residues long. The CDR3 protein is CASSSDTEARWSYEQYF. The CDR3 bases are TGTGCCAGCAGCTCTGATACAGAGGCCCGTTGGTCCTACGAGCAGTACTTC.

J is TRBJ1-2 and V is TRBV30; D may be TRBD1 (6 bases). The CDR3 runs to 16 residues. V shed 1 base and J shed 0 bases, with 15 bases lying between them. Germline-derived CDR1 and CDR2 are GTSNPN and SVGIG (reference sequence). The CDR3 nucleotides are TGTGCCTGGAGTGCTCACAGGGTATTCACTAACTATGGCTACACCTTC. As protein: CAWSAHRVFTNYGYTF. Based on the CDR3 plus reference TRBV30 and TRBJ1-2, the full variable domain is SQTIHQWPATLVQPVGSPLSLECTVEGTSNPNLYWYRQAAGRGLQLLFYSVGIGQISSEVPQNLSASRPQDRQFILSSKKLLLSDSGFYLCAWSAHRVFTNYGYTFGSGTRLTVV.

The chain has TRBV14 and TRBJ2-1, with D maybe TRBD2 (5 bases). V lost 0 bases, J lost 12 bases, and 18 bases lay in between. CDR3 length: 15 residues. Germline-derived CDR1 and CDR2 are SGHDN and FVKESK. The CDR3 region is CASSQDFNKDWGQFF. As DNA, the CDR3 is TGTGCCAGCAGCCAAGATTTTAATAAGGACTGGGGGCAGTTCTTC.

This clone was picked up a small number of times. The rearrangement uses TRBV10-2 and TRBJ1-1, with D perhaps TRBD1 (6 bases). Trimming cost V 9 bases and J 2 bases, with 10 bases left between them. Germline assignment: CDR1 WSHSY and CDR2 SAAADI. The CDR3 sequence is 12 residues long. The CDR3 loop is CASRGGNTEAFF. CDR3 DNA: TGCGCCAGTAGAGGGGGAAACACTGAAGCTTTCTTT.

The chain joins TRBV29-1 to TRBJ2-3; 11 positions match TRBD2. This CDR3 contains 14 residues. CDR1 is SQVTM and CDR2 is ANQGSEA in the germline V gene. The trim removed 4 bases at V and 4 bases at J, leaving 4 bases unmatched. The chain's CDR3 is CSVGLAGIPDTQYF. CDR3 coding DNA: TGCAGCGTTGGACTAGCGGGAATCCCAGATACGCAGTATTTT.

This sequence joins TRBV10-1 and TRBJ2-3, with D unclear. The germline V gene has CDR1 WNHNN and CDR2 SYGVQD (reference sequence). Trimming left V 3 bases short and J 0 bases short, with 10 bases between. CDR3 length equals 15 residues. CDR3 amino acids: CASSDGLVSTDTQYF. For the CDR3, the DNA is TGCGCCAGCAGTGATGGTCTAGTGAGCACAGATACGCAGTATTTT.

The CDR3 protein is CSVELLAGGPLSYNEQFF. The CDR3 nucleotides are TGCAGCGTTGAGTTACTAGCGGGAGGCCCCCTTAGCTACAATGAGCAGTTCTTC. J is TRBJ2-1 and V is TRBV29-1; TRBD2 matches at 12 bases. This CDR3 region has 18 residues. The germline V gene encodes CDR1 SQVTM and CDR2 ANQGSEA. Trimming took 3 bases from V and 3 from J; bases not matched to a gene: 12.

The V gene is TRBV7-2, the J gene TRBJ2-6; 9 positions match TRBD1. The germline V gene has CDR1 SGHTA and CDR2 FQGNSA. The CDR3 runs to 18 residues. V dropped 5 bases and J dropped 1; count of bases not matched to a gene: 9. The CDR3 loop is CASSTNRGLGSGANVLTF. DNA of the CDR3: TGTGCCAGCAGCACCAACAGGGGGCTAGGTTCTGGGGCCAACGTCCTGACTTTC.

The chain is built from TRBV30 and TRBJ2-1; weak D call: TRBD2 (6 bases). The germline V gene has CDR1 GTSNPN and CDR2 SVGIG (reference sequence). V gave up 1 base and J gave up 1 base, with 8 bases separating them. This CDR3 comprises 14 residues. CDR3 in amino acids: CAWSESGSYNEQFF. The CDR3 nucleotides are TGTGCCTGGAGTGAGAGCGGGTCCTACAATGAGCAGTTCTTC.

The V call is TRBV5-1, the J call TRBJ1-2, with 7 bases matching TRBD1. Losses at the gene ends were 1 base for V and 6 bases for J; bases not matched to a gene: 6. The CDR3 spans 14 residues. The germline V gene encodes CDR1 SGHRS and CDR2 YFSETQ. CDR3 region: CASSLHRGVDGYTF. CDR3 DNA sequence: TGCGCCAGCAGCTTGCACAGGGGAGTTGATGGCTACACCTTC.

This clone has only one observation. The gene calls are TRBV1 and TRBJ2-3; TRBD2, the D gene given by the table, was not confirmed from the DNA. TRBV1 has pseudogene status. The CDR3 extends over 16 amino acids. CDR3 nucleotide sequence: TGCACCAGCAGCCACCAAGCGGGGCAAAGCACAGATACGCAGTATTTT. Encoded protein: CTSSHQAGQSTDTQYF.

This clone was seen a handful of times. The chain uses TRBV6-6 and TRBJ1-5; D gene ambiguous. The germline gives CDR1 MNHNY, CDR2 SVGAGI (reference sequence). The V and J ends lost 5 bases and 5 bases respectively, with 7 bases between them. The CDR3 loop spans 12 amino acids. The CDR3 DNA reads TGTGCCAGCAGTCCCCCGGATCAGCCCCAGCATTTT. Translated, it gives CASSPPDQPQHF.

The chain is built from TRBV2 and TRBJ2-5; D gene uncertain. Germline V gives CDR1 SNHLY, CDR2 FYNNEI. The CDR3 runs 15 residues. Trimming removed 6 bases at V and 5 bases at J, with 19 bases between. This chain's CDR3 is CASRAPLVRRETQYF. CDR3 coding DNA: TGTGCCAGCAGGGCCCCCTTGGTTCGTCGGGAGACCCAGTACTTC.

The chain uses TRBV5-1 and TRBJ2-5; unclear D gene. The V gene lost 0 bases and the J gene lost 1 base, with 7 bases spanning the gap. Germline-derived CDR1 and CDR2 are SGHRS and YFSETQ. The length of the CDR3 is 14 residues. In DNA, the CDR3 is TGCGCCAGCAGCTTGGCCACGTTCCAAGAGACCCAGTACTTC. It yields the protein CASSLATFQETQYF.

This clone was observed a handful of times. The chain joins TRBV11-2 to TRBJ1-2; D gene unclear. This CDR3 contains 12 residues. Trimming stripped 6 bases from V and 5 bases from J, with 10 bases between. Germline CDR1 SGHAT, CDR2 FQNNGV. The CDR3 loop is CASRDLGYGYTF. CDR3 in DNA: TGTGCCAGCAGGGACCTAGGGTATGGCTACACCTTC. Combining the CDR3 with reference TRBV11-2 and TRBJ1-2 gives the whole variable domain EAGVAQSPRYKIIEKRQSVAFWCNPISGHATLYWYQQILGQGPKLLIQFQNNGVVDDSQLPKDRFSAERLKGVDSTLKIQPAKLEDSAVYLCASRDLGYGYTFGSGTRLTVV.